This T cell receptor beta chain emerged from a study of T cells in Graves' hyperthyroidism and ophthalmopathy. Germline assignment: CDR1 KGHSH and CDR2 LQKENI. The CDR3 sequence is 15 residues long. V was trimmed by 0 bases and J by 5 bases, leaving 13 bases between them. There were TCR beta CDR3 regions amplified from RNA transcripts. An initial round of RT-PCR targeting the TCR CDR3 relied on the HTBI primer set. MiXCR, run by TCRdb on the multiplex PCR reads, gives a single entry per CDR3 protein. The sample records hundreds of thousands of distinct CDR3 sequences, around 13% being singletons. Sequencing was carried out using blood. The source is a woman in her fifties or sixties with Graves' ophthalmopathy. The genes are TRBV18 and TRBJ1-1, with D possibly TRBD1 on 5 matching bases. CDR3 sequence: CASSPPRGPWTEAFF. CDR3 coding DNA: TGTGCCAGCTCACCACCCCGGGGACCGTGGACTGAAGCTTTCTTT.